Below, 22 T cell receptor beta chains from the same sample are listed, as sequenced in a study of cytomegalovirus exposure and HLA in healthy donors. The study ran its PCR with 60 Vbeta and 13 Jbeta primers. Sequencing used immunoSEQ multiplex PCR; TCRdb keeps in-frame clones, though not all of them. Among about 190,000 clones listed, roughly 82% were seen once. The material sequenced was PBMCs. The source of these receptors is a woman aged 50 to 60 in good health and CMV-seropositive.

This clone was detected only once. V usage is TRBV2 and J usage is TRBJ2-6; 9 bases agree with TRBD1. Germline V gene lookup returns CDR1 SNHLY and CDR2 FYNNEI. The CDR3 extends over 19 amino acids. With V trimmed by 5 bases and J by 0 bases, 11 bases remained unmatched. The CDR3 region has the DNA TGTGCCAGCAGTCCCCCGGCGCTGACAGGGGGCTCTGGGGCCAACGTCCTGACTTTC. Its protein is CASSPPALTGGSGANVLTF.

This rearrangement joins TRBV19 to TRBJ2-5; tentative D call: TRBD1 (6 bases). V was pared by 5 bases and J by 4 bases, with 14 bases between. Germline V lookup: CDR1 LNHDA, CDR2 SQIVND (reference sequence). This CDR3 spans 14 amino acids. DNA for the CDR3: TGTGCCAGTAGTTCGCTGGGGGCCGCAGAGACCCAGTACTTC. Its protein product is CASSSLGAAETQYF.

The chain couples TRBV6-1 to TRBJ2-3; no reliable D call. This CDR3 has 13 residues. Deletions cut 11 bases from V and 2 bases from J, with 14 bases between. Germline V gene lookup returns CDR1 MNHNS and CDR2 SASEGT. CDR3 sequence reads: CASHGTATDTQYF. DNA for the CDR3: TGTGCCTCTCATGGAACAGCCACAGATACGCAGTATTTT.

V gene TRBV13 combines with J gene TRBJ2-3; 11 nucleotides line up with TRBD2. This CDR3 is built from 15 residues. Germline CDR1 PRHDT, CDR2 FYEKMQ (reference sequence). V was pared by 2 bases and J by 5 bases, with 3 bases of the junction left unmatched. CDR3 nucleotide sequence: TGTGCCAGCAGCTTAAGGCTAGCGGGGGGAGATACGCAGTATTTT. Its protein is CASSLRLAGGDTQYF.

The chain combines TRBV19 with TRBJ1-2; D possibly corresponds to TRBD1 (6 bases). Between the trimmed V and J ends, which lost 3 bases and 8 bases, there was a span of 19 bases. This CDR3 is 15 amino acids long. CDR1 and CDR2 from the germline V gene are LNHDA and SQIVND (reference sequence). As DNA, the CDR3 is TGTGCCAGTAGTATGGTGGCAGGGGAACTAGGGGGCTACACCTTC. It codes for CASSMVAGELGGYTF.

CDR3 loop: CASSGGGLQETQYF. In DNA, the CDR3 is TGTGCCAGCAGCGGCGGGGGACTTCAAGAGACCCAGTACTTC. The chain is built from TRBV5-5 and TRBJ2-5, with 7 bases aligning to TRBD2. Germline V gene lookup returns CDR1 SGHKS and CDR2 YYEKEE (reference sequence). The CDR3 loop spans 14 amino acids. The V and J ends lost 4 bases and 2 bases, in that order; junction bases with no gene match: 5.

J is TRBJ2-7 and V is TRBV7-6; TRBD2 matches at 7 bases. Germline V gene lookup returns CDR1 SGHVS and CDR2 FNYEAQ. The ends lost 3 bases at V and 1 base at J; junction bases unmatched: 6. This CDR3 is built from 15 residues. The CDR3 sequence is CASSFGGGGSYEQYF. In DNA, the CDR3 is TGTGCCAGCAGCTTTGGTGGCGGGGGTTCCTACGAGCAGTACTTC.

The chain carries TRBV7-2 and TRBJ1-6, with 10 bases identical to TRBD1. V dropped 5 bases and J dropped 9; count of bases not matched to a gene: 10. Germline CDR1 is SGHTA and CDR2 is FQGNSA. There are 16 residues in the CDR3. This CDR3 is CASSASGQGFRSPLHF. In DNA, the CDR3 is TGTGCCAGCAGCGCGTCGGGACAGGGGTTTCGTTCACCCCTCCACTTT. Using reference TRBV7-2 and TRBJ1-6 for the parts outside the CDR3, the full variable domain is GAGVSQSPSNKVTEKGKDVELRCDPISGHTALYWYRQSLGQGLEFLIYFQGNSAPDKSGLPSDRFSAERTGGSVSTLTIQRTQQEDSAVYLCASSASGQGFRSPLHFGNGTRLTVT.

The chain links TRBV4-2 to TRBJ2-5; TRBD2 matches at 12 bases. The CDR3 loop spans 16 amino acids. CDR1 and CDR2 (germline): LGHNA, YNFKEQ. The junction had 5 bases not matched to a gene; V was cut back by 2 bases and J by 4 bases. CDR3 DNA: TGTGCCAGCAGCCAATCCCTAGCGGGGGGGCGAGAGACCCAGTACTTC. This translates into CASSQSLAGGRETQYF.

The V and J genes are TRBV5-1 and TRBJ1-4, with TRBD1 identical over 8 bases. This CDR3 has 15 residues. The J segment lost 6 bases and the V segment lost 0 bases, leaving 4 bases of the junction unmatched. Per germline, CDR1 SGHRS and CDR2 YFSETQ. The CDR3 coding sequence is TGCGCCAGCAGCTTGGGACAGGGGATTCATGAAAAACTGTTTTTT. Residues: CASSLGQGIHEKLFF.

The chain links TRBV6-5 to TRBJ2-7; no clear D. Germline assignment: CDR1 MNHEY and CDR2 SVGAGI. This CDR3 spans 11 amino acids. Trimming pared 4 bases from V and 6 bases from J, leaving 7 bases between. The CDR3 loop is CASSFQAEQYF. The CDR3 DNA follows: TGTGCCAGCAGTTTTCAGGCCGAGCAGTACTTC.

The V call is TRBV18, the J call TRBJ2-1; D gene ambiguous. Deletions cut 2 bases from V and 0 bases from J, with 8 bases between. CDR1 is KGHSH and CDR2 is LQKENI in the germline V gene. This CDR3 spans 15 amino acids. Written as DNA, the CDR3 is TGTGCCAGCTCACCAATTAGGAGCTCCTACAATGAGCAGTTCTTC. As protein: CASSPIRSSYNEQFF.

The chain carries TRBV29-1 and TRBJ2-5; D is possibly TRBD2 (6 bases). Germline CDR1 is SQVTM and CDR2 is ANQGSEA. The CDR3 consists of 14 residues. Trimming shortened V by 4 bases and J by 8 bases, and 20 bases separated the two germline ends. DNA for the CDR3: TGCAGCGTTGCCCAGCGGGTCACCGGGGAAACCCAGTACTTC. It yields the protein CSVAQRVTGETQYF.

This sequence joins TRBV5-6 and TRBJ2-1, with D unresolved. CDR1 and CDR2 (germline): SGHDT, YYEEEE. This CDR3 has 13 residues. V lost 4 bases and J 3 bases, leaving 8 bases between the germline ends. The CDR3: CASSVRGYNEQFF. Written as DNA, the CDR3 is TGTGCCAGCAGCGTCCGCGGCTACAATGAGCAGTTCTTC.

The CDR3 bases are TGTGCCAGCAGCAGCGAGTACATAAACTATGGCTACACCTTC. Translation: CASSSEYINYGYTF. V gene TRBV5-5 combines with J gene TRBJ1-2; D gene ambiguous. The V gene lost 4 bases and the J gene lost 2 bases, with 12 bases spanning the gap. Germline V gene data show CDR1 as SGHKS and CDR2 as YYEKEE (reference sequence). The CDR3 has 14 residues.

The J gene is TRBJ1-5, the V gene TRBV6-6, with D perhaps matching TRBD1 (5 bases). The closer fit of TRBJ2-3 to the DNA end suggests the J call may be wrong. Germline lookup yields CDR1 MNHNY and CDR2 SVGAGI (reference sequence). The CDR3 is 16 amino acids. CDR3 DNA sequence: TGTGCCAGCAGTTACTCGAGGACACCCCTAGATCAGCCCCAGTATTTT. It specifies CASSYSRTPLDQPQYF.

The chain joins TRBV13 to TRBJ2-3; 10 bases agree with TRBD2. Looked up from germline, CDR1 is PRHDT and CDR2 is FYEKMQ (reference sequence). Germline trimming cut 6 bases from V and 6 bases from J; bases unmatched to any gene: 3. CDR3 length: 13 residues. Here the CDR3 DNA reads TGTGCCAGCAGAGCGGGGGGGCTGGATACGCAGTATTTT. Translation gives CASRAGGLDTQYF.

The rearrangement uses TRBV29-1 and TRBJ1-1; 10 bases match TRBD1. After removal of 5 bases from V and 4 bases from J, the junction contained 7 bases not matched to a gene. Germline CDR1 and CDR2: SQVTM and ANQGSEA. This CDR3 is built from 14 residues. The CDR3 DNA sequence: TGCAGCGTTTTGGGGGACAGGGGAGGCACTGAAGCTTTCTTT. This sequence encodes CSVLGDRGGTEAFF.

This clone was recorded only once. The rearrangement links TRBV11-1 to TRBJ2-1, with 7 nucleotides matching TRBD1. The CDR3 is 13 amino acids. Germline CDR1 reads SGHAT; CDR2 reads FQDESV (reference sequence). V lost 4 bases to trimming and J lost 6 bases; unmatched junction nucleotides: 3. Here the CDR3 DNA reads TGTGCCAGCAGCTCTTACAGGGGCAATGAGCAGTTCTTC. Translated: CASSSYRGNEQFF.

Concerning this clone: One end of the junction does not line up with germline, which may come from a read error. The genes are TRBV7-9 and TRBJ2-5; 7 bases match TRBD1. This CDR3 region has 11 residues. The germline V gene has CDR1 SEHNR and CDR2 FQNEAQ (reference sequence). Here the CDR3 reads CSSTGVETQYF. The CDR3 DNA reads as TGTTCCAGCACAGGGGTAGAGACCCAGTACTTC.

In DNA form, the CDR3 reads TGTGCCAGCAGCTTGGGAACTCCGGGGACTGGCAATGAGCAGTTCTTC. Translation: CASSLGTPGTGNEQFF. The chain employs TRBV5-4 and TRBJ2-1, with a possible D match to TRBD2 (6 bases). This CDR3 is 16 amino acids long. V lost 0 bases, J lost 6 bases, and 16 bases lay in between. Germline V gives CDR1 SGHNT, CDR2 YYREEE (reference sequence).

This chain links TRBV10-3 with TRBJ2-1, with D tentatively TRBD1 (5 bases). Germline loops: CDR1 ENHRY, CDR2 SYGVKD. The CDR3 totals 13 residues. V lost 3 bases to trimming and J lost 8 bases, with 11 bases between them. The CDR3 is CAISDAGNYEQFF. CDR3 coding DNA: TGTGCCATCAGTGATGCAGGGAACTATGAGCAGTTCTTC.